The T cell receptor (beta chain) described here comes from a study of T cells in Graves' hyperthyroidism and ophthalmopathy. Diagnostic decisions used clinical symptoms, serum thyroxine and TRAb, thyroid ultrasound and orbital computed tomography. On this clonotype: The antigen is not known.

Whole-study findings and limits: Blood held most thyroid clonotypes expanded above 0.001 frequency.

CDR1 and CDR2 from the germline V gene are SQVTM and ANQGSEA. The trim removed 2 bases at V and 5 bases at J, leaving 3 bases unmatched. The CDR3 length is 14 residues. Amplified TCR beta CDR3 regions came from RNA transcripts. HTBI primers were employed in a first-round RT-PCR of the TCR CDR3. Each CDR3 protein gets one entry after TCRdb re-called the multiplex PCR reads with MiXCR. The sample lists more than 650,000 distinct CDR3 sequences; approximately 15% were seen once. The receptor was isolated from a woman aged 18-29 years with Graves' hyperthyroidism. V and J are TRBV29-1 and TRBJ1-1; TRBD1 aligns across 12 bases. Input material: blood. The CDR3 reads CSVERDRGRTEAFF. The CDR3 bases are TGCAGCGTTGAAAGGGACAGGGGGCGTACTGAAGCTTTCTTT.